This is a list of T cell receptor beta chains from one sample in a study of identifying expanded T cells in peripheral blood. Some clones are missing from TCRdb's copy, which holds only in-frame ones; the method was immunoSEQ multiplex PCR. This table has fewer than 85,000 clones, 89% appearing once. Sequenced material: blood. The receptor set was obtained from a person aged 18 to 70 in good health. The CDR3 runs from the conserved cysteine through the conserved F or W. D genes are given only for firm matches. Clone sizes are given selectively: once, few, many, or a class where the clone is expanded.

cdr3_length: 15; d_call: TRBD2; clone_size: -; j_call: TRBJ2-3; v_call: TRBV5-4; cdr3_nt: TGTGCCAGCAGCTTAAAGGGACTATACACAGATACGCAGTATTTT; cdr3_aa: CASSLKGLYTDTQYF
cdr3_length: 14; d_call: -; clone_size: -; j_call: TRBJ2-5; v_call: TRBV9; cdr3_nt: TGTGCCAGCAGTCCGGGCCCAGGCACGGAGACCCAGTACTTC; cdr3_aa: CASSPGPGTETQYF
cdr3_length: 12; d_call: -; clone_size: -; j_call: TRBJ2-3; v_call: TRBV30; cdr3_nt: TGTGCCTGGAGTCCCGACCTTGAAGGGCAGTATTTT; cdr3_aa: CAWSPDLEGQYF
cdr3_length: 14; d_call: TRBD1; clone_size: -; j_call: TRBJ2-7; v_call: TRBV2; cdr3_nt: TGTGCCAGCAGTGAAGTAGGGACAGCCGGCGAGCAGTACTTC; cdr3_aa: CASSEVGTAGEQYF
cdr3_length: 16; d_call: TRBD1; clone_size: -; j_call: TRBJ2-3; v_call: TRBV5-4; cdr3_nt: TGTGCCAGCAGCTCGGACAGGGACCCGTCCACAGATACGCAGTATTTT; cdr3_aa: CASSSDRDPSTDTQYF
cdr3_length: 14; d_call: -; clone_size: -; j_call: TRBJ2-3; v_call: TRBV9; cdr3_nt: TGTGCCAGCAGCTACTCCATGGGCACAGATACGCAGTATTTT; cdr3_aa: CASSYSMGTDTQYF
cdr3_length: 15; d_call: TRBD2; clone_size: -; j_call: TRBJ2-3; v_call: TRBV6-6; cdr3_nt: TGTGCCAGCAGTTCCAGCGGGAGGGAAACAGATACGCAGTATTTT; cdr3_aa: CASSSSGRETDTQYF
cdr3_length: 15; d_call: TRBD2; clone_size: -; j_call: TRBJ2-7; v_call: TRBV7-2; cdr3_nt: TGTGCCAGCAGCTTGACTAGCGGGATCCGCTACGAGCAGTACTTC; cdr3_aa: CASSLTSGIRYEQYF
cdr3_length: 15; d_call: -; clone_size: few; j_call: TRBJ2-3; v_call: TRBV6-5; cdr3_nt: TGTGCCAGCAGTTACTCGGACAGTAGCACAGATACGCAGTATTTT; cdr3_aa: CASSYSDSSTDTQYF
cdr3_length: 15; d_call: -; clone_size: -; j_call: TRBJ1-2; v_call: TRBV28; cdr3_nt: TGTGCCAGCAGTTTGACGGGGTATGCCGTCGTTGGCTACACCTTC; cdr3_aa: CASSLTGYAVVGYTF
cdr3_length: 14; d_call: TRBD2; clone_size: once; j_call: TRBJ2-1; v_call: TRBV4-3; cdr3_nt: TGCGCCAGCAGCCAAGATCTAGCGGTCAATGAGCAGTTCTTC; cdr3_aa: CASSQDLAVNEQFF
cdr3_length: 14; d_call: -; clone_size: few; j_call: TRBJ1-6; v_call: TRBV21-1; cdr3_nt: TGTGCCAGCAGGAACGGGACAGGGATTTCACCCCTCCACTTT; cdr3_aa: CASRNGTGISPLHF
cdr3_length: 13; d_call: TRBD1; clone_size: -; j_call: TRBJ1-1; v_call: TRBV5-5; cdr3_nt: TGTGCCAGCAGCTGGCTGACGACAGGGGAAGCTTTCTTT; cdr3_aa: CASSWLTTGEAFF